Below, 25 T cell receptor beta chains from the same sample are listed, as sequenced in a study of shared T cell receptors in the human thymus. Here immunoSEQ multiplex PCR was the method, and the copy in TCRdb shows in-frame clones only, minus some. The table lists 640,000 or so clones, about 90% of them singletons, with just under 0.0095% in the top ten. These data were likewise used in another study, on human thymus T cells.

The material sequenced was thymocytes. The receptors derive from a boy in the first two years of life with a congenital heart defect.

This clone was seen a few times. V and J are TRBV18 and TRBJ2-7; 7 bases fit TRBD2. CDR3 length: 15 residues. Germline CDR1 reads KGHSH; CDR2 reads LQKENI. J was trimmed by 5 bases and V by 4 bases; bases with no gene match: 11. CDR3 coding DNA: TGTGCCAGCTCACGTATTTCGCGGGAGCGCGACGAGCAGTACTTC. It specifies CASSRISRERDEQYF.

This sequence joins TRBV6-1 and TRBJ2-5; D is possibly TRBD1 (5 bases). Per the germline V gene, CDR1 is MNHNS and CDR2 is SASEGT. This CDR3 is built from 14 residues. The germline V and J ends were trimmed by 1 base and 3 bases, with 9 bases remaining between them. CDR3 in amino acids: CASSEEGAKETQYF. Here the CDR3 DNA reads TGTGCCAGCAGTGAAGAAGGGGCGAAAGAGACCCAGTACTTC.

The chain couples TRBV11-2 to TRBJ1-2; 10 nucleotides match TRBD1. Looked up from germline, CDR1 is SGHAT and CDR2 is FQNNGV. There are 17 residues in the CDR3. J gave up 3 bases and V 2 bases, and 9 bases lay outside the gene matches. CDR3 nucleotide sequence: TGTGCCAGCAGCTTAACAGACAGGGGGCCCGCATACTATGGCTACACCTTC. Encoded protein: CASSLTDRGPAYYGYTF.

The chain combines TRBV19 with TRBJ2-5; 13 bases agree with TRBD2. The V and J ends lost 5 bases and 5 bases, in that order; junction bases with no gene match: 11. The CDR3 is 17 amino acids. The germline V gene has CDR1 LNHDA and CDR2 SQIVND (reference sequence). The CDR3 here is CASSARPGTSGKETQYF. In DNA form, the CDR3 reads TGTGCCAGTAGTGCAAGGCCCGGGACTAGCGGGAAGGAGACCCAGTACTTC.

V gene TRBV6-5 combines with J gene TRBJ2-1, with D possibly being TRBD1 (5 bases). The ends were cut back, 1 base at V and 8 bases at J, with 18 bases in the middle. This CDR3 region has 16 residues. Per germline, CDR1 MNHEY and CDR2 SVGAGI. The CDR3 is CASSYFSSGRGDEQFF. CDR3 sequence (DNA): TGTGCCAGCAGTTACTTTTCCTCAGGGCGTGGGGATGAGCAGTTCTTC.

The genes are TRBV5-1 and TRBJ1-2, with 7 bases aligning to TRBD1. Germline CDR1 is SGHRS and CDR2 is YFSETQ. The J segment lost 0 bases and the V segment lost 0 bases, leaving 8 bases of the junction unmatched. This CDR3 spans 17 amino acids. The CDR3 loop is CASSLDPQGTANYGYTF. CDR3 DNA sequence: TGCGCCAGCAGCTTGGACCCCCAAGGGACAGCTAACTATGGCTACACCTTC.

A word on this clone: Other DNA sequences from this sample encode an identical CDR3 as well. The V gene is TRBV9, the J gene TRBJ2-1, with 8 bases aligning to TRBD2. V dropped 3 bases and J dropped 4; count of bases not matched to a gene: 6. Looked up from germline, CDR1 is SGDLS and CDR2 is YYNGEE. The CDR3 has 15 amino acids. CDR3 amino acids: CASSATSGGYNEQFF. The CDR3 bases are TGTGCCAGCAGCGCAACTAGCGGAGGGTACAATGAGCAGTTCTTC.

This sequence joins TRBV12-5 and TRBJ2-1, with TRBD2 matching over 13 bases. The germline V gene has CDR1 LGHNT and CDR2 FRNRAP. This CDR3 has 19 amino acids. The J segment lost 2 bases and the V segment lost 0 bases, leaving 7 bases of the junction unmatched. CDR3 in amino acids: CASGLVPGTSGVTYNEQFF. DNA of the CDR3: TGTGCTAGTGGTTTGGTACCTGGGACTAGCGGGGTAACCTACAATGAGCAGTTCTTC. Full variable domain (outside the CDR3, taken from reference TRBV12-5 and TRBJ2-1): DARVTQTPRHKVTEMGQEVTMRCQPILGHNTVFWYRQTMMQGLELLAYFRNRAPLDDSGMPKDRFSAEMPDATLATLKIQPSEPRDSAVYFCASGLVPGTSGVTYNEQFFGPGTRLTVL.

V usage is TRBV5-4 and J usage is TRBJ2-7, with D perhaps matching TRBD2 (6 bases). Germline CDR1 reads SGHNT; CDR2 reads YYREEE (reference sequence). The CDR3 has 15 residues. V lost 4 bases and J lost 2, with 16 bases in between. CDR3 in DNA: TGTGCCAGCAGCCAAAACCGGGACTCTCCCTACGAGCAGTACTTC. Its translation is CASSQNRDSPYEQYF.

The chain carries TRBV12-5 and TRBJ1-5; 10 bases line up with TRBD1. V trimming: 5 bases; J trimming: 6 bases; junction bases outside the gene matches: 4. Germline V gene sequence: CDR1 LGHNT, CDR2 FRNRAP. The CDR3 consists of 14 residues. CDR3 sequence (DNA): TGTGCTAGTGGTCGATGGGACAGGGGTCAGCCCCAGCATTTT. This codes for CASGRWDRGQPQHF. Full variable domain (missing parts from reference TRBV12-5 and TRBJ1-5): DARVTQTPRHKVTEMGQEVTMRCQPILGHNTVFWYRQTMMQGLELLAYFRNRAPLDDSGMPKDRFSAEMPDATLATLKIQPSEPRDSAVYFCASGRWDRGQPQHFGDGTRLSIL.

The chain employs TRBV30 and TRBJ2-5; D perhaps matches TRBD2 (6 bases). V was cut by 0 bases and J by 7 bases, with 15 bases left in between. In germline, CDR1 is GTSNPN, CDR2 SVGIG (reference sequence). The CDR3 is made up of 14 amino acids. The DNA of the CDR3 is TGTGCCTGGAGTGTACCATCGGGAGTAGGGACCCAGTACTTC. Translated: CAWSVPSGVGTQYF.

The rearrangement joins TRBV10-3 to TRBJ1-4, with 8 bases matching TRBD1. Germline V gene data show CDR1 as ENHRY and CDR2 as SYGVKD. This CDR3 comprises 18 residues. V lost 9 bases, J lost 0 bases, and 15 bases stayed unmatched. The CDR3 DNA follows: TGTGCCATACTAATGGGACAGGAGATTTTTTCAACTAATGAAAAACTGTTTTTT. Amino acids: CAILMGQEIFSTNEKLFF.

The rearrangement links TRBV5-1 to TRBJ2-4; possibly TRBD1 for D (6 bases). CDR1 and CDR2 (germline): SGHRS, YFSETQ. Trimming took 4 bases from V and 2 from J, leaving 13 bases between them. This CDR3 comprises 15 residues. The CDR3 nucleotides read TGCGCCAGCAGCAGTACAGGGACGACCAAAAACATTCAGTACTTC. It encodes CASSSTGTTKNIQYF.

The rearrangement joins TRBV14 to TRBJ2-5, with 10 bases lining up with TRBD2. The CDR3 runs to 17 residues. V shed 4 bases and J 2 bases; nucleotides not matched to a gene: 10. Germline CDR1 SGHDN, CDR2 FVKESK. The CDR3 coding sequence is TGTGCCAGCAGCCGCCGACTAGCGGGCTTTCTTCAAGAGACCCAGTACTTC. This encodes CASSRRLAGFLQETQYF.

The chain links TRBV7-2 to TRBJ2-2, with 9 bases matching TRBD1. J was trimmed by 6 bases and V by 4 bases; bases with no gene match: 9. This CDR3 contains 16 residues. In germline, CDR1 is SGHTA, CDR2 FQGNSA. CDR3 region: CASSSPRDRVAGELFF. CDR3 nucleotides: TGTGCCAGCAGCTCCCCCCGGGACAGGGTTGCCGGGGAGCTGTTTTTT.

The rearrangement uses TRBV30 and TRBJ1-1; D unresolved. V gave up 0 bases and J gave up 5 bases, with 10 bases separating them. The germline CDR1 and CDR2 sequences are GTSNPN and SVGIG (reference sequence). This CDR3 contains 13 residues. The CDR3 DNA follows: TGTGCCTGGAGTGTAGCGGGCAGGACTGAAGCTTTCTTT. Translating it yields CAWSVAGRTEAFF.

The J gene is TRBJ2-1, the V gene TRBV4-3; 7 bases line up with TRBD2. CDR3 length: 14 amino acids. With 4 bases clipped from V and 4 bases from J, the junction kept 4 bases outside the gene matches. Germline V lookup: CDR1 LGHNA, CDR2 YSLEER. CDR3 sequence reads: CASSPLARYNEQFF. The DNA of the CDR3 is TGCGCCAGCAGCCCACTAGCGCGATACAATGAGCAGTTCTTC.

This chain joins TRBV4-2 and TRBJ1-1; D gene uncertain. Trimming removed 2 bases at V and 1 base at J, with 17 bases between. The CDR3 totals 17 residues. Germline V gene data show CDR1 as LGHNA and CDR2 as YNFKEQ. CDR3 nucleotide sequence: TGTGCCAGCAGCCAATATCAACCCCCACAGAGGAACACTGAAGCTTTCTTT. It translates to CASSQYQPPQRNTEAFF.

The chain employs TRBV10-2 and TRBJ1-1; tentative D call: TRBD1 (5 bases). The CDR3 length is 15 residues. V was pared by 9 bases and J by 0 bases, with 17 bases between. The germline V gene encodes CDR1 WSHSY and CDR2 SAAADI. CDR3 sequence reads: CASNQGIGMNTEAFF. In DNA form, the CDR3 reads TGCGCCAGTAACCAGGGTATAGGGATGAACACTGAAGCTTTCTTT.

The gene calls are TRBV28 and TRBJ2-5; tentative D call: TRBD2 (5 bases). CDR1 MDHEN and CDR2 SYDVKM come from the germline V gene. V shed 3 bases and J shed 4 bases, with 12 bases lying between them. The CDR3 consists of 14 residues. As DNA, the CDR3 is TGTGCCAGCAGTTTCATCGGACTGGGAGAGACCCAGTACTTC. Its translation is CASSFIGLGETQYF.

J is TRBJ2-3 and V is TRBV6-5; D ambiguous. This CDR3 has 16 residues. Germline lookup yields CDR1 MNHEY and CDR2 SVGAGI. The V end lost 0 bases, the J end lost 2 bases, and 12 bases lay between the germline ends. CDR3 sequence (DNA): TGTGCCAGCAGTTACTCTCCAGGCTATTCCACAGATACGCAGTATTTT. Translating gives CASSYSPGYSTDTQYF.

This chain links TRBV7-9 with TRBJ2-5; TRBD2 might be the D (6 bases). Trimming took 5 bases from V and 5 from J, leaving 15 bases between them. The CDR3 extends over 14 amino acids. The germline V gene encodes CDR1 SEHNR and CDR2 FQNEAQ (reference sequence). This CDR3 reads CASSEWDSKETQYF. The CDR3 DNA sequence: TGTGCCAGCAGCGAATGGGACTCGAAGGAGACCCAGTACTTC.

CDR3 residues: CASSKALLAPDTQYF. DNA for the CDR3: TGTGCCAGCAGCAAAGCGCTCCTAGCCCCAGATACGCAGTATTTT. The J gene is TRBJ2-3, the V gene TRBV21-1; TRBD2 was called by the table and not checked on the DNA. TRBV21-1 is deemed a pseudogene. The CDR3 has 15 amino acids.

This clone was seen only once. The chain carries TRBV12-5 and TRBJ2-7; 9 nucleotides align to TRBD1. J lost 2 bases, V lost 2 bases, and 7 bases had no gene match. Per the germline V gene, CDR1 is LGHNT and CDR2 is FRNRAP. CDR3 length: 16 amino acids. The CDR3 spells CASGLPRQGEPYEQYF. CDR3 bases: TGTGCTAGTGGTTTGCCTCGACAGGGGGAGCCCTACGAGCAGTACTTC.

The table lists this clone with a few counts. The CDR3 coding sequence is TGCGCCAGCAGCCTGACAGGGCCGAACACTGAAGCTTTCTTT. Residues: CASSLTGPNTEAFF. The chain employs TRBV5-1 and TRBJ1-1; 7 bases agree with TRBD1. CDR3 length: 14 residues. J gave up 1 base and V 4 bases, and 4 bases lay outside the gene matches. Germline V CDR1 and CDR2: SGHRS, YFSETQ.